This TCR beta chain came from a study of type 1 and type 2 diabetes patients. At the level of the study: The whole study generated roughly 19,000,000 paired-end reads.

V lost 4 bases and J 4 bases, leaving 8 bases between the germline ends. Germline V gene data show CDR1 as LNHDA and CDR2 as SQIVND (reference sequence). This CDR3 has 13 residues. PCR was run on genomic DNA. Amplification of the beta chain CDR3 used 30 forward and 13 reverse multiplex primers. One entry per CDR3 protein, called by TCRdb with MiXCR from the multiplex PCR reads. The sample has some 250,000 distinct CDR3 sequences, around 47% seen once. The receptor was derived from a man aged 18 to 29 with type 2 diabetes. This chain connects TRBV19 to TRBJ1-5; D is unresolved. The sequenced material came from peripheral blood mononuclear cells (PBMCs). CDR3 nucleotides: TGTGCCAGTAGTAACGCGGGGAATCAGCCCCAGCATTTT. Its protein product is CASSNAGNQPQHF.